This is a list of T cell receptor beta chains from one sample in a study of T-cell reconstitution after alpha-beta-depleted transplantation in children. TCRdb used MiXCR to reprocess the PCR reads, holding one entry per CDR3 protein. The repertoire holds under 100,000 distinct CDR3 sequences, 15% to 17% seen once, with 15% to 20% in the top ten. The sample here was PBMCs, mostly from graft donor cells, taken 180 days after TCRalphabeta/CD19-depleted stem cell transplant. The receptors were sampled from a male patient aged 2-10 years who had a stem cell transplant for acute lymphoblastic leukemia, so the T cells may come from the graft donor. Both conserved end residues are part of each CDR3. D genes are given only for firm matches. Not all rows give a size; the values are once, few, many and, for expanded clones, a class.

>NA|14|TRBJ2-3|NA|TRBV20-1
CSGSLWGSTDTQYF
TGCAGTGGGTCCCTTTGGGGCAGCACAGATACGCAGTATTTT
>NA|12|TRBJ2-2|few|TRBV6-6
CASSYFAGELFF
TGTGCCAGCAGTTATTTCGCCGGGGAGCTGTTTTTT
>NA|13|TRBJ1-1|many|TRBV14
CASSQDRDTEAFF
TGTGCCAGCAGCCAAGATCGGGACACTGAAGCTTTCTTT
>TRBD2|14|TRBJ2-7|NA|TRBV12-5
CASGLSGGSGEQYF
TGTGCTAGTGGTTTGAGCGGGGGTTCAGGCGAGCAGTACTTC
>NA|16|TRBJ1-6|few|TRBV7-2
CASSPHSTGSNSPLHF
TGTGCCAGCAGCCCCCATTCGACAGGCAGCAATTCACCCCTCCACTTT
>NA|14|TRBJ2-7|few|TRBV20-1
CSARDGQGRYEQYF
TGCAGTGCTAGAGATGGCCAGGGCCGCTACGAGCAGTACTTC
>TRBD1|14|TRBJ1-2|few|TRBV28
CASSSGQQNYGYTF
TGTGCCAGTAGCTCGGGACAGCAGAACTATGGCTACACCTTC
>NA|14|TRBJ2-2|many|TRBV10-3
CAISVVSNTGELFF
TGTGCCATCAGTGTGGTCTCGAACACCGGGGAGCTGTTTTTT
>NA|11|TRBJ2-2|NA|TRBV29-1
CSVERAGELFF
TGCAGCGTGGAGAGGGCCGGGGAGCTGTTTTTT
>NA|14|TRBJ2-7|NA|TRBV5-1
CASSLRPRGDEQYF
TGCGCCAGCAGCTTACGGCCCCGCGGAGACGAGCAGTACTTC
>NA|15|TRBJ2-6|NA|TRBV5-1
CASSPRVSGANVLTF
TGCGCCAGCAGCCCCAGGGTCTCTGGGGCCAACGTCCTGACTTTC
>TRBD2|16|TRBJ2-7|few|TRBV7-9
CASSSLAGLSSYEQYF
TGTGCCAGCAGCTCGCTAGCGGGGTTAAGCTCCTACGAGCAGTACTTC
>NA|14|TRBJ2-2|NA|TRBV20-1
CRAGMGQNTGELFF
TGCAGGGCCGGGATGGGCCAGAACACCGGGGAGCTGTTTTTT
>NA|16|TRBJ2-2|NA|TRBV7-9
CTSSSRSGVDTGELFF
TGTACCAGCAGCTCAAGGTCAGGGGTGGACACCGGGGAGCTGTTTTTT
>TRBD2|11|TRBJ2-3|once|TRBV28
CASRSSGTPHF
TGTGCCAGTCGGTCTAGCGGGACCCCGCATTTT
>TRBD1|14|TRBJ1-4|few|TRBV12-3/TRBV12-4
CASSFGGQLKKLFF
TGTGCCAGCAGTTTTGGGGGACAGTTGAAAAAACTGTTTTTT
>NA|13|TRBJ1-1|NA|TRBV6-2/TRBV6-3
CASRYLFGWEAFF
TGTGCCAGCAGGTACCTTTTTGGTTGGGAAGCTTTCTTT
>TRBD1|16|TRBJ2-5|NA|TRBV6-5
CASRYHRGPWQETQYF
TGTGCCAGCAGGTACCACAGGGGCCCGTGGCAAGAGACCCAGTACTTC
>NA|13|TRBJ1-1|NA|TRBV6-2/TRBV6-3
CASSYDSYTEAFF
TGTGCCAGCAGTTATGATTCATACACTGAAGCTTTCTTT
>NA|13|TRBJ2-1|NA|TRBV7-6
CASSLRPAGEQFF
TGTGCCAGCAGCTTACGCCCAGCGGGTGAGCAGTTCTTC
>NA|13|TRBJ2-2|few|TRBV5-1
CASSTVGPGELFF
TGCGCCAGCAGCACCGTCGGCCCCGGGGAGCTGTTTTTT
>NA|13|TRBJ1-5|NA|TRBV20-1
CSARVENHQPQHF
TGCAGTGCTAGAGTCGAGAACCATCAGCCCCAGCATTTT
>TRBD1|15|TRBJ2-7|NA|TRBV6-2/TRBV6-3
CASSYSRGGNYEQYF
TGTGCCAGCAGTTACTCGAGAGGGGGCAATTACGAGCAGTACTTC
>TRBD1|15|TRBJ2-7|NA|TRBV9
CASSVGGTGAYEQYF
TGTGCCAGCAGCGTAGGAGGGACAGGGGCCTACGAGCAGTACTTC
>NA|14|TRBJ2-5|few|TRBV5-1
CASSFRGSEETQYF
TGCGCCAGCAGCTTCAGGGGAAGTGAAGAGACCCAGTACTTC